This TCR beta chain was recovered during a study of cytomegalovirus exposure and HLA in healthy donors. The CDR3 length is 11 residues. Germline V gene sequence: CDR1 SGDLS, CDR2 YYNGEE. About this clone itself: Its target is not known.

Study results and limitations: Most observed TCR sequences were rare, whereas some public TCRs were detected in many donors.

With 60 Vbeta and 13 Jbeta primers, the PCR was carried out. The method was immunoSEQ multiplex PCR; TCRdb's version includes in-frame clones alone and lacks a portion of them. Among over 120,000 clones, roughly 10% were seen once, and the ten largest hold 1.8%. This rearrangement joins TRBV9 to TRBJ1-1; D may be TRBD1 (6 bases). This TCR was sampled from a man in his forties or fifties in good health and CMV-seronegative. Specimen: PBMCs. The CDR3 bases are TGTAGGGGGGGGGAGAACACTGAAGCTTTCTTT. Protein sequence: CRGGENTEAFF.